This is a list of T cell receptor beta chains from one sample in a study of T cell repertoires in cytomegalovirus infection. TCRdb processed the reads anew with MiXCR; each CDR3 protein has one entry. Found here are about 340,000 distinct CDR3 sequences, about 28% of them singletons; the top ten hold around 20%. Their antigens remain unidentified. The source was cultured PBMCs, collected from culture after CMV antigen stimulation. The receptor source for this set is a human donor in good health (CMV status not recorded). Some clones in this sample may be carry-over from other donors' samples. CDR3s include the opening cysteine and the closing phenylalanine or tryptophan. A D gene is named only where the DNA matches it firmly. Clone size is given for some rows only: seen once, a few or many times, or a class if the clone is expanded.

v_call	clone_size	cdr3_length	j_call	d_call	cdr3_aa	cdr3_nt
TRBV19	few	15	TRBJ2-1	TRBD2	CAIGTSDSSYNEQFF	TGTGCCATCGGGACTAGCGATAGCTCCTACAATGAGCAGTTCTTC
TRBV28	NA	17	TRBJ1-1	NA	CASSFINRGSLNTEAFF	TGTGCCAGCAGTTTTATCAATCGGGGTTCACTGAACACTGAAGCTTTCTTT
TRBV20-1	NA	14	TRBJ2-7	NA	CSAERAGRSGEQYF	TGCAGTGCTGAAAGGGCGGGAAGGTCGGGCGAGCAGTACTTC
TRBV6-5	NA	16	TRBJ2-1	NA	CASSYVRGGTYNEQFF	TGTGCCAGCAGTTACGTGAGGGGGGGGACCTACAATGAGCAGTTCTTC
TRBV19	NA	16	TRBJ2-7	TRBD2	CASSTLTSVPFYEQYF	TGTGCCAGTAGTACCTTGACTAGCGTACCCTTCTACGAGCAGTACTTC
TRBV5-4	NA	15	TRBJ1-4	TRBD1	CASSDGTGPNEKLFF	TGTGCCAGCAGCGACGGGACAGGGCCCAATGAAAAACTGTTTTTT
TRBV12-3/TRBV12-4	few	15	TRBJ2-3	TRBD1	CASSPDRPSTDTQYF	TGTGCCAGCAGTCCGGACAGGCCTAGCACAGATACGCAGTATTTT
TRBV6-6	NA	13	TRBJ2-3	NA	CASSIDSTDTQYF	TGTGCCAGCAGCATTGACAGCACAGATACGCAGTATTTT
TRBV28	NA	16	TRBJ2-7	NA	CASSSSKQGVSYEQYF	TGTGCCAGCAGTTCCTCAAAACAGGGAGTATCCTACGAGCAGTACTTC
TRBV6-1	few	16	TRBJ2-1	TRBD2	CASSEADAGVGNEQFF	TGTGCCAGCAGTGAAGCGGACGCGGGAGTAGGCAATGAGCAGTTCTTC
TRBV7-6	NA	14	TRBJ2-1	NA	CASSGAPTYNEQFF	TGTGCCAGCAGTGGAGCGCCCACCTACAATGAGCAGTTCTTC
TRBV25-1	NA	11	TRBJ2-1	NA	CASSSSDEQFF	TGTGCCAGCAGTAGCTCAGATGAGCAGTTCTTC
TRBV7-8	few	16	TRBJ1-4	NA	CASSLYSPAGVEKLFF	TGTGCCAGCAGCTTATATAGTCCGGCAGGTGTGGAAAAACTGTTTTTT
TRBV11-2	NA	13	TRBJ2-7	TRBD1	CASSPRTGDEQYF	TGTGCCAGCAGCCCGCGGACAGGGGACGAGCAGTACTTC
TRBV2	NA	16	TRBJ2-1	TRBD2	CASSLRTSGGKNEQFF	TGTGCCAGCAGCCTCCGGACTAGCGGGGGAAAGAATGAGCAGTTCTTC
TRBV6-2/TRBV6-3	once	18	TRBJ1-5	NA	CASSYEYKGFPSNQPQHF	TGTGCCAGCAGTTACGAATATAAGGGTTTTCCTAGCAATCAGCCCCAGCATTTT
TRBV6-1	many	19	TRBJ2-1	TRBD2	CASSAGLAGLGPSYNEQFF	TGTGCCAGCAGTGCGGGACTAGCGGGCCTCGGTCCCTCCTACAATGAGCAGTTCTTC
TRBV15	many	14	TRBJ2-5	NA	CATSRDRRGETQYF	TGTGCCACCAGCAGAGATAGAAGGGGAGAGACCCAGTACTTC
TRBV19	NA	16	TRBJ2-1	NA	CASSIRLATGHNEQFF	TGTGCCAGTAGTATTCGGCTAGCGACTGGTCACAATGAGCAGTTCTTC
TRBV6-6	few	15	TRBJ1-4	NA	CASSFSGRVNEKLFF	TGTGCCAGCAGCTTCTCCGGAAGGGTTAATGAAAAACTGTTTTTT
TRBV9	few	15	TRBJ2-7	TRBD1	CASSETGAGAYEQYF	TGTGCCAGCAGCGAGACAGGGGCCGGAGCCTACGAGCAGTACTTC
TRBV6-5	NA	13	TRBJ2-1	NA	CASKTAFYNEQFF	TGTGCCAGCAAAACAGCTTTCTACAATGAGCAGTTCTTC
TRBV6-6	NA	14	TRBJ2-3	TRBD2	CASKREGTTDTQYF	TGTGCCAGCAAGCGGGAAGGGACCACAGATACGCAGTATTTT
TRBV10-3	few	16	TRBJ1-2	NA	CAISESWEQSNYGYTF	TGTGCCATCAGTGAGTCTTGGGAGCAGTCCAACTATGGCTACACCTTC
TRBV7-3	many	15	TRBJ1-4	NA	CASSSHRASNEKLFF	TGTGCCAGCAGCTCCCACAGGGCCTCTAATGAAAAACTGTTTTTT
TRBV20-1	few	14	TRBJ1-2	NA	CSASLDTIFYGYTF	TGCAGTGCTAGCCTGGATACGATATTTTATGGCTACACCTTC
TRBV7-2	few	15	TRBJ2-2	NA	CASSLGSWNTGELFF	TGTGCCAGCAGCTTAGGGAGCTGGAACACCGGGGAGCTGTTTTTT
TRBV18	few	15	TRBJ2-1	TRBD2	CASSPSSGRIGEQFF	TGTGCCAGCTCACCGAGTAGCGGGAGGATCGGTGAGCAGTTCTTC
TRBV7-2	many	15	TRBJ1-4	TRBD1	CASSSRQGGGEKLFF	TGTGCCAGCAGCTCCCGACAGGGTGGGGGTGAAAAACTGTTTTTT
TRBV9	NA	13	TRBJ1-1	NA	CASSVGAVTEAFF	TGTGCCAGCAGCGTAGGGGCAGTTACTGAAGCTTTCTTT
TRBV28	NA	12	TRBJ1-5	NA	CASFGSNQPQHF	TGTGCCAGTTTTGGAAGCAATCAGCCCCAGCATTTT
TRBV7-6	NA	15	TRBJ2-3	NA	CASSSRNIEADTQYF	TGTGCCAGCAGCTCCCGGAACATCGAAGCAGATACGCAGTATTTT
TRBV20-1	NA	12	TRBJ1-1	NA	CSAQATGTEAFF	TGCAGTGCTCAAGCGACGGGTACTGAAGCTTTCTTT
TRBV20-1	NA	17	TRBJ2-7	TRBD2	CSASWLGLGRYAYEQYF	TGCAGTGCTAGCTGGTTGGGACTAGGCCGGTACGCCTACGAGCAGTACTTC
TRBV5-5	NA	14	TRBJ1-2	NA	CASSLWRVNYGYTF	TGTGCCAGCAGCTTGTGGCGGGTGAACTATGGCTACACCTTC
TRBV2	NA	15	TRBJ1-4	TRBD1	CASSKEQGPNEKLFF	TGTGCCAGCAGTAAAGAACAGGGGCCTAATGAAAAACTGTTTTTT
TRBV6-1	many	15	TRBJ2-5	TRBD2	CASGLTGTTEETQYF	TGTGCCAGCGGGCTAACCGGGACTACAGAAGAGACCCAGTACTTC
TRBV7-3	NA	16	TRBJ2-5	NA	CASSSGGGPGGETQYF	TGTGCCAGCAGCTCTGGGGGGGGGCCCGGCGGGGAGACCCAGTACTTC
TRBV12-3/TRBV12-4	few	13	TRBJ2-7	NA	CASSPTEPYEQYF	TGTGCCAGCAGCCCTACAGAGCCCTACGAGCAGTACTTC
TRBV20-1	few	13	TRBJ2-1	NA	CSASREAYNEQFF	TGCAGTGCTTCGCGGGAAGCCTACAATGAGCAGTTCTTC
TRBV20-1	few	13	TRBJ1-1	TRBD1	CSAPRDRDTEAFF	TGCAGTGCACCAAGGGACAGGGACACTGAAGCTTTCTTT
TRBV20-1	NA	14	TRBJ2-1	NA	CSARGTGQGNEQFF	TGCAGTGCTAGAGGAACGGGGCAGGGAAATGAGCAGTTCTTC
TRBV4-1	NA	19	TRBJ2-5	TRBD2	CASSQERGTSGSAQETQYF	TGCGCCAGCAGCCAAGAGAGGGGGACTAGCGGGAGTGCCCAAGAGACCCAGTACTTC
TRBV11-2	NA	16	TRBJ1-1	NA	CASSYKLGVLNTEAFF	TGTGCCAGCAGTTATAAACTGGGGGTTTTAAACACTGAAGCTTTCTTT
TRBV20-1	NA	18	TRBJ1-6	NA	CSALLRDTSSSYNSPLHF	TGCAGTGCCCTCCTCCGGGACACCTCGAGCTCCTATAATTCACCCCTCCACTTT
TRBV2	few	14	TRBJ1-1	NA	CASREGQGRTEAFF	TGTGCCAGCAGAGAGGGGCAGGGACGGACTGAAGCTTTCTTT
TRBV27	few	14	TRBJ2-1	NA	CASSSGWSYNEQFF	TGTGCCAGCAGTTCAGGGTGGAGTTACAATGAGCAGTTCTTC
TRBV7-6	few	13	TRBJ2-1	NA	CASSLEVYNEQFF	TGTGCCAGCAGCTTAGAGGTTTACAATGAGCAGTTCTTC
TRBV20-1	once	13	TRBJ2-3	NA	CSARVKVTDTQYF	TGCAGTGCTAGAGTGAAGGTGACAGATACGCAGTATTTT
TRBV12-5	NA	13	TRBJ1-1	NA	CASGLVGGTEAFF	TGTGCTAGTGGTTTGGTAGGAGGTACTGAAGCTTTCTTT
TRBV7-9	NA	13	TRBJ1-1	NA	CASSLDGGTEAFF	TGTGCCAGCAGCTTAGATGGGGGTACTGAAGCTTTCTTT
TRBV6-1	few	15	TRBJ2-1	TRBD2	CASSGPSGRGGEQFF	TGTGCCAGCAGTGGACCTAGCGGGAGGGGAGGAGAGCAGTTCTTC
TRBV7-2	once	14	TRBJ1-4	NA	CASSLARFNENLFF	TGTGCCAGCAGCTTAGCCAGATTTAATGAAAATCTGTTTTTT
TRBV20-1	NA	14	TRBJ1-1	NA	CSARKSGRDTEAFF	TGCAGTGCTAGGAAGTCAGGGAGGGACACTGAAGCTTTCTTT
TRBV6-5	NA	16	TRBJ1-5	TRBD1	CASSSGTANSNQPQHF	TGTGCCAGCAGTTCCGGGACAGCGAATAGCAATCAGCCCCAGCATTTT
TRBV7-2	NA	16	TRBJ2-1	TRBD2	CASSPSGGSGYNEQFF	TGTGCCAGCAGCCCCTCCGGCGGGAGTGGGTACAATGAGCAGTTCTTC
TRBV19	few	13	TRBJ1-5	NA	CASSIRFNQPQHF	TGTGCCAGTAGTATTCGGTTTAATCAGCCCCAGCATTTT